This T cell receptor (beta chain) was sequenced during a study of blood T cell repertoires in COVID-19. Looked up from germline, CDR1 is SGHTA and CDR2 is FQGNSA. J gave up 6 bases and V 5 bases, and 11 bases lay outside the gene matches. The CDR3 length is 15 residues. Authors' analysis steps: Researchers report that nucleated cell counts were estimated from reference gene primer amplification. Libraries were prepared by immunoSEQ multiplex PCR; TCRdb keeps only in-frame clonotypes and omits some of them. V and J calls and clone size come straight from that table; D and trimming were deduced from the DNA. The table has more than 35,000 clones, about 85% seen once.

V gene TRBV7-2 combines with J gene TRBJ2-7; TRBD1 matches 9 bases. This TCR was recovered from a man between 65 and 85 years old with acute or convalescent COVID-19. Sequencing used peripheral blood. Here the CDR3 reads CASSPRTGDSREQYF. The CDR3 DNA follows: TGTGCCAGCAGCCCGCGGACAGGGGACAGCCGCGAGCAGTACTTC.